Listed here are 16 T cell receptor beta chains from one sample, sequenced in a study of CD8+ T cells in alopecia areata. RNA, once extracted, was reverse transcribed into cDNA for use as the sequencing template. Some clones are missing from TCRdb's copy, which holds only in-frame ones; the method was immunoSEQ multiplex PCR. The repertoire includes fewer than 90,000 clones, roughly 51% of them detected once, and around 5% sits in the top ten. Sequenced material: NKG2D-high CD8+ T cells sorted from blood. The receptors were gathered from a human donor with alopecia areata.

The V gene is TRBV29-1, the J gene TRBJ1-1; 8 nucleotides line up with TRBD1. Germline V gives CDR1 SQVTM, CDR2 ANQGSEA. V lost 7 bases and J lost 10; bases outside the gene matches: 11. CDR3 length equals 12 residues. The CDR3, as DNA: TGCAGCGCCCGGACAGGGTCTTCTCGAGCTTTCTTT. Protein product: CSARTGSSRAFF.

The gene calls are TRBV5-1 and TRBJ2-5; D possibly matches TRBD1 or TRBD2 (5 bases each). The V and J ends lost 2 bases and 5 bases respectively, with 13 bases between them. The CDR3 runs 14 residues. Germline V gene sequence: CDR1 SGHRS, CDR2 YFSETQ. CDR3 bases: TGCGCCAGCAGCTTTCTTGGGACCGTGGAGACCCAGTACTTC. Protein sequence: CASSFLGTVETQYF.

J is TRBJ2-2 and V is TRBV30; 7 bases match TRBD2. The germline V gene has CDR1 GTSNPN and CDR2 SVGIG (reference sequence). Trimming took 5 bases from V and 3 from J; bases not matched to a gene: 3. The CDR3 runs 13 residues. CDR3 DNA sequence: TGTGCCTGGGACAGCGGGGACACCGGGGAGCTGTTTTTT. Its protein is CAWDSGDTGELFF.

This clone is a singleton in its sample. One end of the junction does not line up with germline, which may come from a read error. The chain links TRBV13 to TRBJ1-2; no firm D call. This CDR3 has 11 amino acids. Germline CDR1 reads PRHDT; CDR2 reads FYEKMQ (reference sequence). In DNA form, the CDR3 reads TGTGCCAGCAGCTTAGTAGAGCGGGGTGCCTTC. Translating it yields CASSLVERGAF. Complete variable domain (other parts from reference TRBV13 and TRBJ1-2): AAGVIQSPRHLIKEKRETATLKCYPIPRHDTVYWYQQGPGQDPQFLISFYEKMQSDKGSIPDRFSAQQFSDYHSELNMSSLELGDSALYFCASSLVERGAFGSGTRLTVV.

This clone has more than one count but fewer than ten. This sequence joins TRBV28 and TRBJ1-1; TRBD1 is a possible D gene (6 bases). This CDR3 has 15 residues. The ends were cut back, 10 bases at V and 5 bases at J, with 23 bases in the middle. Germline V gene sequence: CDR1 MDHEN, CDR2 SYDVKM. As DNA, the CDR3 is TGTGCCACCAGACCCGGGACATCCGACGGTACTGAAGCTTTCTTT. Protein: CATRPGTSDGTEAFF.

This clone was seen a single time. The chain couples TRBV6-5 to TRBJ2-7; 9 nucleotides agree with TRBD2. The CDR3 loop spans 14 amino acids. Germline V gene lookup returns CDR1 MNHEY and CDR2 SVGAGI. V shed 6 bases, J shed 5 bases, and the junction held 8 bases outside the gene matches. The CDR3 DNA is TGTGCCAGCAGCCTAGCGGGACCTTCGGACGAGCAGTACTTC. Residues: CASSLAGPSDEQYF.

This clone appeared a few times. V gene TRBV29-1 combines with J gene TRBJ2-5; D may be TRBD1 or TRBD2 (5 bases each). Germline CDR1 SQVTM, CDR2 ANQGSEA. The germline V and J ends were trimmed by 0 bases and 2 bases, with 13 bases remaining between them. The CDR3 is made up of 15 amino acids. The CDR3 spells CSVEDEGIRQETQYF. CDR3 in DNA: TGCAGCGTTGAAGACGAGGGGATCAGACAAGAGACCCAGTACTTC.

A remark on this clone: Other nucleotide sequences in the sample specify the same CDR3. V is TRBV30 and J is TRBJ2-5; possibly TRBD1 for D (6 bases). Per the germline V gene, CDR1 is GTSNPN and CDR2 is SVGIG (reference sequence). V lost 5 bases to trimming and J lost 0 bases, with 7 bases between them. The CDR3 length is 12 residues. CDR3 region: CAWDRYQETQYF. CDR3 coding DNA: TGTGCCTGGGACAGGTACCAAGAGACCCAGTACTTC.

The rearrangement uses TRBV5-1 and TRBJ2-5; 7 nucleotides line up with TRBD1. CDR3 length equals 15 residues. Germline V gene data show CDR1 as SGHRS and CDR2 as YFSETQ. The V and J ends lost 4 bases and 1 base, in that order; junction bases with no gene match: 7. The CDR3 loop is CASSQTGLVQETQYF. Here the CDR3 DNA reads TGCGCCAGCAGCCAGACAGGGCTCGTCCAAGAGACCCAGTACTTC. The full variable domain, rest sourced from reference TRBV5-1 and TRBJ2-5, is KAGVTQTPRYLIKTRGQQVTLSCSPISGHRSVSWYQQTPGQGLQFLFEYFSETQRNKGNFPGRFSGRQFSNSRSEMNVSTLELGDSALYLCASSQTGLVQETQYFGPGTRLLVL.

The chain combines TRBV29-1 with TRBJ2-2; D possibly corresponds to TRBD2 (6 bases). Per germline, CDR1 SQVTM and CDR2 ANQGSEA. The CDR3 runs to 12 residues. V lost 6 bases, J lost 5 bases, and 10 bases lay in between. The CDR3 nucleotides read TGCAGCGTCTGGGCGGGAACCGGGGAGCTGTTTTTT. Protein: CSVWAGTGELFF.

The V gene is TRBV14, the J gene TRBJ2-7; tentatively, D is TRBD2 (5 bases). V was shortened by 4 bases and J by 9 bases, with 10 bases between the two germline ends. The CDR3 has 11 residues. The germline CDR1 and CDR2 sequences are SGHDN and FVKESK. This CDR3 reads CASSRGGGQYF. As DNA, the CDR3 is TGTGCCAGCAGCCGAGGAGGAGGGCAGTACTTC.

The CDR3 bases are TGTGCCAGCAGTCCTGGCGAGGACAGGTTTGGCTACACCTTC. It codes for CASSPGEDRFGYTF. The V call is TRBV27, the J call TRBJ1-2; 7 bases line up with TRBD1. Germline assignment: CDR1 MNHEY and CDR2 SMNVEV (reference sequence). Unmatched junction bases numbered 10, after V lost 5 bases and J lost 7 bases. The CDR3 covers 14 residues.

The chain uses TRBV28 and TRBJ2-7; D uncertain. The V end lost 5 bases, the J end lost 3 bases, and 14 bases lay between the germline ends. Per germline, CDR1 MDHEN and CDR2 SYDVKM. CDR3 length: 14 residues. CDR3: CASSRKAGYYEQYF. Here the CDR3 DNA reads TGTGCCAGCAGTCGAAAGGCAGGTTACTACGAGCAGTACTTC.

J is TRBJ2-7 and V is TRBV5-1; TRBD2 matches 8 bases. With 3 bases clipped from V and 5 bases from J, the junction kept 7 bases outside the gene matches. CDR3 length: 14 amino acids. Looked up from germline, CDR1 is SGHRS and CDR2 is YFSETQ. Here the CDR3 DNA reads TGCGCCAGCAGCTATAGCGGGGCCCCAGACGAGCAGTACTTC. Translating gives CASSYSGAPDEQYF.

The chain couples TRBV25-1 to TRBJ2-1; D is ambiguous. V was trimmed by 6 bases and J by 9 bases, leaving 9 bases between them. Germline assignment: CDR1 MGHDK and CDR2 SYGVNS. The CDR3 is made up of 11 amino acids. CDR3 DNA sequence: TGTGCCAGCAGCAAGTCCGTTGAGCAGTTCTTC. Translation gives CASSKSVEQFF.

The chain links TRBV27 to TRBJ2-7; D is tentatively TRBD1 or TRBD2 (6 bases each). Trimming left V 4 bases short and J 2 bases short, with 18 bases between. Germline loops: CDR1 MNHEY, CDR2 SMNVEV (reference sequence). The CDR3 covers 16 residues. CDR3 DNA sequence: TGTGCCAGCAGTTCAATAGCCGGGGGCATGACCTACGAGCAGTACTTC. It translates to CASSSIAGGMTYEQYF.